The entry below describes one T cell receptor (beta chain). Antigen specificity is unknown. Making use of molecular barcodes, quantitative 5'-RACE generated TCR beta libraries. TCRdb re-called the 5' RACE reads through MiXCR, storing one row per CDR3 protein. The sample consists of 750,000 to 850,000 distinct CDR3 sequences, about 12% of them appearing once. This specimen belongs to a study of CD8 T cells in ankylosing spondylitis. V was trimmed by 6 bases and J by 0 bases, leaving 15 bases between them. The CDR3 consists of 16 residues. Germline assignment: CDR1 DFQATT and CDR2 SNEGSKA (reference sequence). The study's findings and limits: Earlier literature documents some of the motif variants in reactive arthritis synovial fluid and blood. Disease-associated clones were reportedly significantly overrepresented in matched ankylosing spondylitis synovial fluid. Blood of patients with ankylosing spondylitis appeared to be characterized by a TCR beta motif of eight or nine highly homologous variants.

Sequenced input: blood, either unsorted or a sorted T cell fraction (not recorded which). The clonotype originates from a male donor with ankylosing spondylitis. The chain joins TRBV20-1 to TRBJ1-6, with D unresolved. The chain's CDR3 is CSADGRQSSYNSPLHF. The CDR3 DNA is TGCAGTGCCGATGGACGGCAGAGCTCCTATAATTCACCCCTCCACTTT.